This T cell receptor (beta chain) was sequenced for a study of glioma-infiltrating T cells. For the study at large: Before surgery, glioma patients received dexamethasone for at most six days. Around 1 million peripheral T cells were targeted at roughly 4.5- to 11-fold coverage.

Using RNA template, CDR3s of TCR alpha and beta were amplified with iRepertoire arm-PCR. MiXCR, run by TCRdb on the multiplex PCR reads, gives a single entry per CDR3 protein. This sample has 400,000 or so distinct CDR3 sequences; around 38% occur once, and the top ten carry around 12%. As for this clonotype: The junction departs from the called germline gene at one end, perhaps through a read error.

The CDR3 consists of 14 residues. Germline V gene lookup returns CDR1 MDHEN and CDR2 SYDVKM. This chain links TRBV28 with TRBJ2-6; possible D gene TRBD2, 6 bases. The sequenced sample consisted of glioma tissue, nonneoplastic brain tissue, or PBMCs (not recorded which). The sequence came from a human donor with low-grade glioma or glioblastoma, undergoing nonglioma brain surgery, or in good health (not recorded which). CDR3: CASRDYSGASVLTF. DNA of the CDR3: TGTGCCAGCAGGGACTACTCTGGGGCCAGCGTCCTGACTTTC. Drawing the rest from reference TRBV28 and TRBJ2-6, the complete variable domain is DVKVTQSSRYLVKRTGEKVFLECVQDMDHENMFWYRQDPGLGLRLIYFSYDVKMKEKGDIPEGYSVSREKKERFSLILESASTNQTSMYLCASRDYSGASVLTFGAGSRLTVL.